These 30 T cell receptor beta chains share one sample of origin, sequenced in a study of CXCR3-negative and CXCR3-positive naive CD8 T cells. The TRB cDNA libraries were prepared by 5' RACE with UMI labels. TCRdb re-called the 5' RACE reads and gives one entry per CDR3 protein, without DNA. This sample lists 55,000 to 65,000 distinct CDR3 sequences; its ten largest clones have more than 4%. The specimen was naive CXCR3- CD8+ T cells from blood. Sample subset: CD45RO-CCR7+CD27+CD95- naive CD8+ T cells lacking CXCR3 (TNR3-). The receptors were sampled from a human donor in good health. Some clones in this sample may be carry-over from other donors' samples.

The chain joins TRBV28 to TRBJ1-4; TCRdb's D gene call, TRBD1, goes unchecked for lack of DNA. The CDR3 is 18 residues long. Germline V gene sequence: CDR1 MDHEN, CDR2 SYDVKM. The CDR3 spells CASSFRPRWGARNEKLFF. Full variable domain (missing parts from reference TRBV28 and TRBJ1-4): DVKVTQSSRYLVKRTGEKVFLECVQDMDHENMFWYRQDPGLGLRLIYFSYDVKMKEKGDIPEGYSVSREKKERFSLILESASTNQTSMYLCASSFRPRWGARNEKLFFGSGTQLSVL.

The chain joins TRBV27 to TRBJ2-2; TCRdb reports TRBD1, a call that lacks DNA to check it against. CDR1 MNHEY and CDR2 SMNVEV come from the germline V gene (reference sequence). The CDR3 is made up of 15 amino acids. The CDR3 protein is CASSYQGARTGELFF.

The chain's CDR3 is CASSQGQIYYGYTF. The chain couples TRBV14 to TRBJ1-2. CDR3 size: 14 residues. Germline V CDR1 and CDR2: SGHDN, FVKESK.

CDR3 amino acids: CSAHRAATTNEKLFF. V usage is TRBV20-1 and J usage is TRBJ1-4; without DNA, the TCRdb call of TRBD1 cannot be checked. The germline V gene encodes CDR1 DFQATT and CDR2 SNEGSKA (reference sequence). The CDR3 is made up of 15 amino acids.

According to its frequency, this clonotype is medium-sized (0.01 to 0.1%). J is TRBJ2-5 and V is TRBV28; as DNA is missing, the TRBD2 call by TCRdb cannot be tested. CDR3 size: 16 residues. Germline CDR1 and CDR2: MDHEN and SYDVKM. This chain's CDR3 is CASSPRQRGDQETQYF.

The chain combines TRBV29-1 with TRBJ2-1. The germline gives CDR1 SQVTM, CDR2 ANQGSEA. This CDR3 is 15 amino acids long. The CDR3 here is CSVEDLTSAYNEQFF.

The CDR3 region is CASSRVGQTLYGYTF. The chain carries TRBV7-8 and TRBJ1-2; no DNA is available, so the TRBD1 call from TCRdb remains unchecked. The germline V gene encodes CDR1 SGHVS and CDR2 FQNEAQ. This CDR3 has 15 residues. The full variable domain, with the rest looked up from reference TRBV7-8 and TRBJ1-2, is GAGVSQSPRYKVAKRGQDVALRCDPISGHVSLFWYQQALGQGPEFLTYFQNEAQLDKSGLPSDRFFAERPEGSVSTLKIQRTQQEDSAVYLCASSRVGQTLYGYTFGSGTRLTVV.

The chain couples TRBV27 to TRBJ2-4; TCRdb returns TRBD1, unconfirmable since there is no DNA. The CDR3 spans 14 residues. The germline gives CDR1 MNHEY, CDR2 SMNVEV (reference sequence). The chain's CDR3 is CASSFQGATDIQYF.

The rearrangement links TRBV4-1 to TRBJ2-1; TCRdb gives TRBD2 as the D gene, but with no DNA this cannot be confirmed. Looked up from germline, CDR1 is MGHRA and CDR2 is YSYEKL. The CDR3 is 13 amino acids. CDR3 sequence reads: CASSRRGGNVQFF.

The chain couples TRBV20-1 to TRBJ1-2. From germline, CDR1 is DFQATT and CDR2 SNEGSKA (reference sequence). The CDR3 extends over 14 amino acids. CDR3 sequence reads: CSARDHHNTYGYTF.

The genes are TRBV20-1 and TRBJ2-2. The V gene's germline CDR1 is DFQATT and CDR2 SNEGSKA (reference sequence). CDR3 length equals 15 residues. The CDR3: CSARDLLAGSGELFF.

J is TRBJ1-2 and V is TRBV29-1. The germline CDR1 and CDR2 sequences are SQVTM and ANQGSEA. This CDR3 region has 11 residues. The CDR3: CGVGSLGGYTF. The whole variable domain, remainder taken from reference TRBV29-1 and TRBJ1-2, is SAVISQKPSRDICQRGTSLTIQCQVDSQVTMMFWYRQQPGQSLTLIATANQGSEATYESGFVIDKFPISRPNLTFSTLTVSNMSPEDSSIYLCGVGSLGGYTFGSGTRLTVV.

The chain employs TRBV30 and TRBJ2-1; TCRdb's assignment of TRBD1 cannot be checked, as there is no DNA. Germline lookup yields CDR1 GTSNPN and CDR2 SVGIG (reference sequence). The CDR3 runs 14 residues. This chain's CDR3 is CALDDWGVYNEQFF.

The CDR3 sequence is CASSFWTGNYEQYF. The chain combines TRBV5-6 with TRBJ2-7; there is no DNA to check the TCRdb D call of TRBD1. CDR3 length equals 14 residues. Germline CDR1 is SGHDT and CDR2 is YYEEEE.

The CDR3 spells CASTFSTGGEYEQYF. This chain joins TRBV19 and TRBJ2-7; the TCRdb call, TRBD1, lacks DNA for checking. Germline V gene lookup returns CDR1 LNHDA and CDR2 SQIVND (reference sequence). CDR3 length: 15 residues.

The chain is built from TRBV29-1 and TRBJ2-7; lacking DNA, the TRBD2 call made by TCRdb goes unchecked. Germline lookup yields CDR1 SQVTM and CDR2 ANQGSEA. This CDR3 comprises 17 residues. The CDR3 reads CSVEVGEVTGNSYEQYF.

The chain links TRBV29-1 to TRBJ2-3; TCRdb picks TRBD1, but there is no DNA to check that call. The CDR3 is made up of 14 amino acids. The germline CDR1 and CDR2 sequences are SQVTM and ANQGSEA. CDR3 sequence: CSTVGGQGQDTQYF.

The CDR3 reads CSVGHGTGTEAFF. The gene calls are TRBV29-1 and TRBJ1-1; with no DNA, the TCRdb D assignment of TRBD1 cannot be verified. The CDR3 totals 13 residues. Germline CDR1 is SQVTM and CDR2 is ANQGSEA.

The chain employs TRBV20-1 and TRBJ2-7; absent DNA, TCRdb's TRBD2 call cannot be checked. CDR1 is DFQATT and CDR2 is SNEGSKA in the germline V gene (reference sequence). The CDR3 is made up of 11 amino acids. The CDR3 is CSARVHYEQYF.

The chain recombines TRBV18 with TRBJ2-1; the TCRdb call, TRBD2, lacks DNA for checking. The length of the CDR3 is 19 residues. Germline lookup yields CDR1 KGHSH and CDR2 LQKENI. The CDR3 loop reads CASSDPKLAGGPGNNEQFF.

The chain employs TRBV20-1 and TRBJ2-7. Germline values: CDR1 DFQATT, CDR2 SNEGSKA (reference sequence). The CDR3 is made up of 14 amino acids. CDR3 sequence: CSARGGPNFYEQYF.

The chain recombines TRBV12-3 or TRBV12-4 with TRBJ2-5. The CDR3 extends over 12 amino acids. CDR3 amino acids: CASTGRGETQYF.

This chain links TRBV7-9 with TRBJ2-1; the D gene TCRdb calls, TRBD1, cannot be checked with no DNA. The CDR3 is made up of 12 amino acids. From germline, CDR1 is SEHNR and CDR2 FQNEAQ (reference sequence). CDR3 sequence: CASRGDRNEQFF. Using reference TRBV7-9 and TRBJ2-1 for the parts outside the CDR3, the full variable domain is DTGVSQNPRHKITKRGQNVTFRCDPISEHNRLYWYRQTLGQGPEFLTYFQNEAQLEKSRLLSDRFSAERPKGSFSTLEIQRTEQGDSAMYLCASRGDRNEQFFGPGTRLTVL.

The rearrangement joins TRBV7-8 to TRBJ2-7; the D call from TCRdb, TRBD1, cannot be confirmed without DNA. The CDR3 length is 13 residues. CDR1 is SGHVS and CDR2 is FQNEAQ in the germline V gene. The CDR3 region is CASSLRTGYEQYF.

The chain uses TRBV5-1 and TRBJ2-1; the TCRdb D gene call, TRBD2, has no DNA to confirm it. The CDR3 consists of 16 residues. Germline loops: CDR1 SGHRS, CDR2 YFSETQ. CDR3 amino acids: CASSFGGRPQVDEQFF.

The rearrangement links TRBV5-6 to TRBJ1-1; TCRdb picks TRBD1, but there is no DNA to check that call. Germline V gene data show CDR1 as SGHDT and CDR2 as YYEEEE. The CDR3 consists of 13 residues. The CDR3 sequence is CASSAGLWTEAFF.

The genes are TRBV28 and TRBJ2-3; TCRdb designates TRBD1, a call that cannot be tested without DNA. This CDR3 has 15 amino acids. The germline gives CDR1 MDHEN, CDR2 SYDVKM. This CDR3 reads CASSSGTGGWGTQYF. The full variable domain, completed using reference TRBV28 and TRBJ2-3, is DVKVTQSSRYLVKRTGEKVFLECVQDMDHENMFWYRQDPGLGLRLIYFSYDVKMKEKGDIPEGYSVSREKKERFSLILESASTNQTSMYLCASSSGTGGWGTQYFGPGTRLTVL.

According to its frequency, this clonotype is medium-sized. The chain employs TRBV29-1 and TRBJ2-1; TCRdb selects TRBD2, and the lack of DNA leaves this call unchecked. CDR1 is SQVTM and CDR2 is ANQGSEA in the germline V gene. The CDR3 spans 16 residues. The CDR3 region is CSAWPYVVREGDEQFF.

V usage is TRBV7-8 and J usage is TRBJ2-7. CDR3 size: 11 residues. Germline lookup yields CDR1 SGHVS and CDR2 FQNEAQ. This CDR3 is CASSSSIEQYF.

This chain uses TRBV12-3 or TRBV12-4 with TRBJ1-1. The CDR3 has 13 amino acids. CDR3 sequence: CASSFDGFTEAFF.